This T cell receptor (beta chain) was retrieved from a study of cytomegalovirus exposure and HLA in healthy donors. Overall study context: A prior study identified 100 million to 130 million unique TCR beta sequences from some 180 million T cells. Ancestry clustering placed about 80% of roughly 410 genotyped donors in the Caucasian-associated cluster. Study-wide results and limits: Immune exposure information comprised only CMV serostatus. In vitro confirmation showed three CMV-associated chains to be CMV antigen specific.

Primers: 60 Vbeta forward and 13 Jbeta reverse. The repertoire was sequenced with immunoSEQ multiplex PCR; TCRdb's copy has only in-frame clones and lacks some. Here the sample spans 100,000 to 150,000 clones, approximately 78% being singletons. This CDR3 is 15 amino acids long. Germline CDR1 reads SSHAT; CDR2 reads FNYEAQ (reference sequence). The germline V and J ends were trimmed by 1 base and 5 bases, with 12 bases remaining between them. As concerns this clone: Its antigen is not identified.

This TCR came from a man aged 35 to 55 in good health and CMV-seronegative. This sequence joins TRBV7-7 and TRBJ2-1; no definite D call. The sample was PBMCs. The chain's CDR3 is CASSLGFGGHNEQFF. The CDR3 region has the DNA TGTGCCAGCAGCTTAGGTTTCGGCGGTCACAATGAGCAGTTCTTC.